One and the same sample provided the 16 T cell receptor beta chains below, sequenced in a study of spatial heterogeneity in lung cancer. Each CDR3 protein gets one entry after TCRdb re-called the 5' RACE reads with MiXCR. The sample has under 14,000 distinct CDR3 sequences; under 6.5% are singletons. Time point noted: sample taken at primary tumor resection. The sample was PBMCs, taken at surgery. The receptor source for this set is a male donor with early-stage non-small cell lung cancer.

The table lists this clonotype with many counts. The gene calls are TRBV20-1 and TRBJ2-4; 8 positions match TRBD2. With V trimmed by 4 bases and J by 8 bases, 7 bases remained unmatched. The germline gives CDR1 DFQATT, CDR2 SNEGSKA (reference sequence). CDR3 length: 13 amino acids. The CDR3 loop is CSATLSGGDIQYF. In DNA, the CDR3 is TGCAGTGCTACACTCAGCGGGGGAGACATTCAGTACTTC.

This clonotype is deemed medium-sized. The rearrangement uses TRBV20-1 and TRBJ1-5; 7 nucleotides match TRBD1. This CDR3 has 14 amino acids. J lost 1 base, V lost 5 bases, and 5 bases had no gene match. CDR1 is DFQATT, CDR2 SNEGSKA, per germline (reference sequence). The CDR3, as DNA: TGCAGTGCTTGGCCGGGACAGAGCAATCAGCCCCAGCATTTT. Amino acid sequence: CSAWPGQSNQPQHF.

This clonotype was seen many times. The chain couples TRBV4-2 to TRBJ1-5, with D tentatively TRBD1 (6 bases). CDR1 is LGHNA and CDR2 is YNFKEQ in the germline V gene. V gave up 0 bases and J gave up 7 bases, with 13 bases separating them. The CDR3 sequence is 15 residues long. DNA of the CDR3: TGTGCCAGCAGCCAAGACGGACAGACTCGGCAGCCCCAGCATTTT. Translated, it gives CASSQDGQTRQPQHF.

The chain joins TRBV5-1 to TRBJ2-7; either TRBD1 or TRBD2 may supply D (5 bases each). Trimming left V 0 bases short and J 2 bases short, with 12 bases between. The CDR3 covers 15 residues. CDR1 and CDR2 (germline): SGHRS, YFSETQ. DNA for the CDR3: TGCGCCAGCAGCTTGGCCCAGCGGACAACCTACGAGCAGTACTTC. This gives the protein CASSLAQRTTYEQYF.

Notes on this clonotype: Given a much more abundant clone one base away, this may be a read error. The chain's CDR3 is CASSRAGGNCNEQFF. The DNA for the CDR3 is TGTGCCAGCAGCCGAGCGGGAGGTAACTGCAATGAGCAGTTCTTC. This chain joins TRBV7-9 and TRBJ2-1; 9 nucleotides line up with TRBD2. CDR1 is SEHNR, CDR2 FQNEAQ, per germline (reference sequence). This CDR3 is built from 15 residues. Unmatched junction bases numbered 8, after V lost 5 bases and J lost 6 bases.

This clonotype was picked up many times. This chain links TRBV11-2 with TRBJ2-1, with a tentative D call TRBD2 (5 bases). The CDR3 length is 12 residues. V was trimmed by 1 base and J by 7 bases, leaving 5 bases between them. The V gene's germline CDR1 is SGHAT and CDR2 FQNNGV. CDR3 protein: CASSLGTNEQFF. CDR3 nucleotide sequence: TGTGCCAGCAGCTTAGGGACTAATGAGCAGTTCTTC.

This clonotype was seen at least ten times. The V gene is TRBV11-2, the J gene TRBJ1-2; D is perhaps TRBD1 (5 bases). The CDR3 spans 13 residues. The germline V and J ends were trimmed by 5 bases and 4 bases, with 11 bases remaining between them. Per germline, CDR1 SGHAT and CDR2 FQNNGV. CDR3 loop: CASSPGRSYGYTF. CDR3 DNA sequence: TGTGCCAGCAGCCCGGGACGGTCCTATGGCTACACCTTC.

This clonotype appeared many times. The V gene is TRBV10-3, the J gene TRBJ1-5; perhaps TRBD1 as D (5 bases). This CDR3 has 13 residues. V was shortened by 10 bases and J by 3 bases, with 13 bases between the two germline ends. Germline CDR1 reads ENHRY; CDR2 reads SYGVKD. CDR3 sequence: CATRPTDNQPQHF. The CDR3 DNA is TGTGCCACCCGTCCGACAGACAATCAGCCCCAGCATTTT.

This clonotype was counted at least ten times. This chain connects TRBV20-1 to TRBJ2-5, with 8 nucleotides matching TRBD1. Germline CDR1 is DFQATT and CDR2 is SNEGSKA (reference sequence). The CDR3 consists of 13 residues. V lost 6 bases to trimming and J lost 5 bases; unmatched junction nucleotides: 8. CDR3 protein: CSARQGSLETQYF. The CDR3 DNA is TGCAGTGCCAGACAGGGGTCCCTCGAGACCCAGTACTTC.

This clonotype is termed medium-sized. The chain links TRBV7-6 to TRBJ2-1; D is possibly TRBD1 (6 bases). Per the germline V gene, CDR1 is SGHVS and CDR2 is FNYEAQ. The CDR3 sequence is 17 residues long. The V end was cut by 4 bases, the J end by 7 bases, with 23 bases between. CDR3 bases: TGTGCCAGCAGCTCAGCGCGCCCGGGACACGTCAGAAATGAGCAGTTCTTC. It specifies CASSSARPGHVRNEQFF.

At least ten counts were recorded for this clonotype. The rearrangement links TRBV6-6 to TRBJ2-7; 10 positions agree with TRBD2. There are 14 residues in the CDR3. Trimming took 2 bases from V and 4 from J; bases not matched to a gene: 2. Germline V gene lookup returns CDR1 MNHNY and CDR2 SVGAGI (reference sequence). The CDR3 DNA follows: TGTGCCAGCAGTTACCAGGGACTAGCGTACGAGCAGTACTTC. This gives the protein CASSYQGLAYEQYF.

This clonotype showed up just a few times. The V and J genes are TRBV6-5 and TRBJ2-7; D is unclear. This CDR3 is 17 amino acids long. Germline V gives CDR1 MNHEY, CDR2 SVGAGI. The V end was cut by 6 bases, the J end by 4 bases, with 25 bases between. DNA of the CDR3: TGTGCCAGCAGACTAAGTAGGACGCCCGGAGCAAGGTACGAGCAGTACTTC. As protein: CASRLSRTPGARYEQYF.

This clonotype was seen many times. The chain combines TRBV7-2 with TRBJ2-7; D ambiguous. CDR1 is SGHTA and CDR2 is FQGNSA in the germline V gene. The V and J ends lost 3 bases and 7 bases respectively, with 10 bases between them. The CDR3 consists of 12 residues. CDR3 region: CASSLGLEEQYF. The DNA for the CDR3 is TGTGCCAGCAGCTTGGGCCTTGAGGAGCAGTACTTC. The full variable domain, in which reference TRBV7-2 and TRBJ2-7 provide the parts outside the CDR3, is GAGVSQSPSNKVTEKGKDVELRCDPISGHTALYWYRQSLGQGLEFLIYFQGNSAPDKSGLPSDRFSAERTGGSVSTLTIQRTQQEDSAVYLCASSLGLEEQYFGPGTRLTVT.

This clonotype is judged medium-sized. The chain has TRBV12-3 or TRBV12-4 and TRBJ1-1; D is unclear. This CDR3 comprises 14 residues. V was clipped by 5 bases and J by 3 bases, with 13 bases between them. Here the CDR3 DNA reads TGTGCCAGCAGTACGCGGACGGTAGACACTGAAGCTTTCTTT. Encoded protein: CASSTRTVDTEAFF.

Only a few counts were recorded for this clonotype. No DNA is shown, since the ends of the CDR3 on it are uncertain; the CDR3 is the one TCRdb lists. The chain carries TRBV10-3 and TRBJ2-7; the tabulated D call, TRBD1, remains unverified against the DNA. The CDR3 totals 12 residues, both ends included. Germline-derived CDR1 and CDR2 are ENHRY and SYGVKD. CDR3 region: CAISPFGAGQYF.

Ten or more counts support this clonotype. In DNA form, the CDR3 reads TGTGCCAGCCAAGTACAGGGGGCAAAAGAGACCCAGTACTTC. This codes for CASQVQGAKETQYF. V and J are TRBV6-6 and TRBJ2-5, with 9 positions matching TRBD1. The CDR3 is 14 amino acids. V lost 8 bases, J lost 3 bases, and 7 bases stayed unmatched. Germline-derived CDR1 and CDR2 are MNHNY and SVGAGI (reference sequence).